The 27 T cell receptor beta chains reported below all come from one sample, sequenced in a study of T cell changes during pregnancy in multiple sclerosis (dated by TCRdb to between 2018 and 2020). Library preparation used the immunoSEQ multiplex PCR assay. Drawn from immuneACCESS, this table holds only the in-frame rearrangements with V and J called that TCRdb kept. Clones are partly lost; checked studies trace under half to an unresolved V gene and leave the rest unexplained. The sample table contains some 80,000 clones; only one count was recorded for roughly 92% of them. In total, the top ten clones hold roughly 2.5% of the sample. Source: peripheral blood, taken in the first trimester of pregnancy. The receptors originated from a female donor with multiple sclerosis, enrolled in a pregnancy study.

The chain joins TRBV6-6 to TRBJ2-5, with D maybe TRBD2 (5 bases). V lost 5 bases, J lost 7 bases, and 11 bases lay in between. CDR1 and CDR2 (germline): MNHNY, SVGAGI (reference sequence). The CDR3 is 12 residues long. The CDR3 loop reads CASSGEFGTQYF. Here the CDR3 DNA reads TGTGCCAGCAGTGGGGAGTTCGGGACCCAGTACTTC.

As DNA, the CDR3 is TGTGCCAGCAGCCCGCCGCCGGGTAGGAACGAGCAGTACTTC. It codes for CASSPPPGRNEQYF. V gene TRBV7-2 combines with J gene TRBJ2-7; D ambiguous. The CDR3 consists of 14 residues. The germline V and J ends were trimmed by 5 bases and 5 bases, with 16 bases remaining between them. Germline V gene data show CDR1 as SGHTA and CDR2 as FQGNSA.

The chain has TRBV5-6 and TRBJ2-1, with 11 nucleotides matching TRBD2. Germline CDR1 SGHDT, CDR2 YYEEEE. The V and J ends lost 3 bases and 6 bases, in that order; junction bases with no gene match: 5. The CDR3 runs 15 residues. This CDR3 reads CASSSGTSGFNEQFF. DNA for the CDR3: TGTGCCAGCAGCTCCGGGACTAGCGGTTTCAATGAGCAGTTCTTC.

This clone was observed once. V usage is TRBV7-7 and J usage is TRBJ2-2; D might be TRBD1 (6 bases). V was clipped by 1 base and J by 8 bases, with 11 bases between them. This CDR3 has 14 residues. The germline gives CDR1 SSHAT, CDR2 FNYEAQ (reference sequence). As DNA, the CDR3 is TGTGCCAGCAGCTTAGACAGGGTTGGTGGGGAGCTGTTTTTT. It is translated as CASSLDRVGGELFF.

This CDR3 reads CASSQDKISPYGYTF. The CDR3 bases are TGCGCCAGCAGCCAGGACAAGATATCCCCCTATGGCTACACCTTC. The V and J genes are TRBV4-3 and TRBJ1-2, with a weak D call TRBD1 (5 bases). The CDR3 consists of 15 residues. Trimming removed 3 bases at V and 4 bases at J, with 15 bases between. Looked up from germline, CDR1 is LGHNA and CDR2 is YSLEER.

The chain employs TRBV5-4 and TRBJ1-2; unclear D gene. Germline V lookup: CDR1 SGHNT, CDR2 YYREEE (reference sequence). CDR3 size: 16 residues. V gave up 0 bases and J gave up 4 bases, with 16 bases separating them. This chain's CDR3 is CASSLVGRDFSYGYTF. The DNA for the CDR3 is TGTGCCAGCAGCTTGGTGGGGAGGGATTTTTCCTATGGCTACACCTTC.

The DNA for the CDR3 is TGTGCCAGCAGCACAGGGGGGGCCTCCTACGAGCAGTACTTC. It encodes CASSTGGASYEQYF. The rearrangement links TRBV9 to TRBJ2-7, with D perhaps matching TRBD1 (8 bases). Deletions cut 4 bases from V and 0 bases from J, with 11 bases between. The CDR3 has 14 amino acids. The V gene's germline CDR1 is SGDLS and CDR2 YYNGEE. The full variable domain, in which reference TRBV9 and TRBJ2-7 provide the parts outside the CDR3, is DSGVTQTPKHLITATGQRVTLRCSPRSGDLSVYWYQQSLDQGLQFLIQYYNGEERAKGNILERFSAQQFPDLHSELNLSSLELGDSALYFCASSTGGASYEQYFGPGTRLTVT.

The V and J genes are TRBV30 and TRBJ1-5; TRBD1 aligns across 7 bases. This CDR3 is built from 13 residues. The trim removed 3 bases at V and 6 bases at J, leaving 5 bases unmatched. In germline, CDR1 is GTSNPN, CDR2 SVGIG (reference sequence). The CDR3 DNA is TGTGCCTGGAGCTTACAGGGGAGTCAGCCCCAGCATTTT. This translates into CAWSLQGSQPQHF.

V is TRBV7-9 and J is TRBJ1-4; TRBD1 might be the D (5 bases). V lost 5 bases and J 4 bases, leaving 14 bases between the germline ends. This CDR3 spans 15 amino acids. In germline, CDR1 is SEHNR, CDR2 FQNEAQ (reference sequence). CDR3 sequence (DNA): TGTGCCAGCAGCAATAAAATGACAGATAATGAAAAACTGTTTTTT. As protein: CASSNKMTDNEKLFF. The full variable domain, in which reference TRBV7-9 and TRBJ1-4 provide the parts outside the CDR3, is DTGVSQNPRHKITKRGQNVTFRCDPISEHNRLYWYRQTLGQGPEFLTYFQNEAQLEKSRLLSDRFSAERPKGSFSTLEIQRTEQGDSAMYLCASSNKMTDNEKLFFGSGTQLSVL.

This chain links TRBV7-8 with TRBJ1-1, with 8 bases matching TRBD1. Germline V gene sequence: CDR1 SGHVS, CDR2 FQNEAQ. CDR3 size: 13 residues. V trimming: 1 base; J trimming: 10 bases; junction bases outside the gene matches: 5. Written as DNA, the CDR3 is TGTGCCAGCAGCTTAGACGGACAGGGAAGAGCTTTCTTT. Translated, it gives CASSLDGQGRAFF.

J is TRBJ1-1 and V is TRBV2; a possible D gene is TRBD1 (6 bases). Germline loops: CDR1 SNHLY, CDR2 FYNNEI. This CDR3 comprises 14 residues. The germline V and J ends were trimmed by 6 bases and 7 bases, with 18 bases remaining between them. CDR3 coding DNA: TGTGCCAGCAGGGGAGCCGGGGAGGGGGTTGAAGCTTTCTTT. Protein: CASRGAGEGVEAFF. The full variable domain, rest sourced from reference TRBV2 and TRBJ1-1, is EPEVTQTPSHQVTQMGQEVILRCVPISNHLYFYWYRQILGQKVEFLVSFYNNEISEKSEIFDDQFSVERPDGSNFTLKIRSTKLEDSAMYFCASRGAGEGVEAFFGQGTRLTVV.

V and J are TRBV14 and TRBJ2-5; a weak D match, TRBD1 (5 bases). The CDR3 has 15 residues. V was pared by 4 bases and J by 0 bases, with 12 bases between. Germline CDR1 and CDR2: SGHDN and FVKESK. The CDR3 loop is CASSRGKTDQETQYF. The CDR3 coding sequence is TGTGCCAGCAGCCGTGGTAAGACAGACCAAGAGACCCAGTACTTC.

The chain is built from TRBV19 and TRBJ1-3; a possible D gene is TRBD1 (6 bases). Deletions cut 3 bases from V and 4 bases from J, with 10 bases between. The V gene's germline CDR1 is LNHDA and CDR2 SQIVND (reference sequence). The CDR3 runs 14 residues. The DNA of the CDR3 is TGTGCCAGTAGTATTTCAACAGGGGGAAACACCATATATTTT. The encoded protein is CASSISTGGNTIYF.

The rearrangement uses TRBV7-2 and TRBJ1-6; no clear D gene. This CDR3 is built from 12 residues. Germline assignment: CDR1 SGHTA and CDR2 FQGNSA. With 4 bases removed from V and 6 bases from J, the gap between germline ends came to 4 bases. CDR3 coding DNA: TGTGCCAGCAGCTACTCTAATTCACCCCTCCACTTT. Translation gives CASSYSNSPLHF.

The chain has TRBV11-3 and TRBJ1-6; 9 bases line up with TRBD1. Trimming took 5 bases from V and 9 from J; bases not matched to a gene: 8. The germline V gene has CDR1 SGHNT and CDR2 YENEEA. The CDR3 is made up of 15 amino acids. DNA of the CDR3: TGTGCCAGCAGCCCCTCGGGGACAGGGAGTTCACCCCTCCACTTT. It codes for CASSPSGTGSSPLHF. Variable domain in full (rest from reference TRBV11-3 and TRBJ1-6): EAGVVQSPRYKIIEKKQPVAFWCNPISGHNTLYWYLQNLGQGPELLIRYENEEAVDDSQLPKDRFSAERLKGVDSTLKIQPAELGDSAVYLCASSPSGTGSSPLHFGNGTRLTVT.

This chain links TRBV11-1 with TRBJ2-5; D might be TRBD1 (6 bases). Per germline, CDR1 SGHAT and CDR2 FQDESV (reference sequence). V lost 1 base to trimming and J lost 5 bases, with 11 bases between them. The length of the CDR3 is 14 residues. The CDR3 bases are TGTGCCAGCAGCTTAGTACAGGGTATTGAGACCCAGTACTTC. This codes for CASSLVQGIETQYF.

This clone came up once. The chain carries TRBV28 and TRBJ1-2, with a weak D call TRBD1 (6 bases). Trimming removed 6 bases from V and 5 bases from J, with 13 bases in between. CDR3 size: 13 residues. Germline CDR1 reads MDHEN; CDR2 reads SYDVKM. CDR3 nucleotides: TGTGCCAGCAGAAACAGGGAGGGTTATGGCTACACCTTC. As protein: CASRNREGYGYTF.

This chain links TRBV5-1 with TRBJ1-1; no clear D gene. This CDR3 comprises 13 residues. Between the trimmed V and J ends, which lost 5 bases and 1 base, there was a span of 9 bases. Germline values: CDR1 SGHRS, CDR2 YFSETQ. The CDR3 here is CASRGAQNTEAFF. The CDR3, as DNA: TGCGCCAGCAGGGGCGCACAGAACACTGAAGCTTTCTTT.

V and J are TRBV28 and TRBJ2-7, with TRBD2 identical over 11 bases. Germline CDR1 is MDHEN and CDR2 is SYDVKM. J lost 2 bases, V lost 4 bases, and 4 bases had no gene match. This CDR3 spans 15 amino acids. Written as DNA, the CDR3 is TGTGCCAGCAGTTACGGGACTAGCGGAACCTACGAGCAGTACTTC. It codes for CASSYGTSGTYEQYF.

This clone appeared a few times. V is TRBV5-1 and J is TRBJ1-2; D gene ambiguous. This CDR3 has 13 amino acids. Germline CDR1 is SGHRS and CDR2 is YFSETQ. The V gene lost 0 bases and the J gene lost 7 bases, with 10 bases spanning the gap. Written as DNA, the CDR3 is TGCGCCAGCAGCTTGGAAGAGGGTTCTGGCTACACCTTC. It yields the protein CASSLEEGSGYTF.

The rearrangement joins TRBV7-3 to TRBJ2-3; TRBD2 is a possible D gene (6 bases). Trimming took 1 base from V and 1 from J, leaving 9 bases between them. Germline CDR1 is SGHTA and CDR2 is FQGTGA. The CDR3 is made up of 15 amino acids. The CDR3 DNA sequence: TGTGCCAGCAGCTTAATGTGGGGGGGCACAGATACGCAGTATTTT. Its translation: CASSLMWGGTDTQYF.

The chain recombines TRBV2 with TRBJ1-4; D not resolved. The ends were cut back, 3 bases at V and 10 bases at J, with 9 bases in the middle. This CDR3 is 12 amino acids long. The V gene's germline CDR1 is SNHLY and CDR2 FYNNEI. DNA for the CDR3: TGTGCCAGCAGTGATGGAGGTCGAAAACTGTTTTTT. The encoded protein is CASSDGGRKLFF.

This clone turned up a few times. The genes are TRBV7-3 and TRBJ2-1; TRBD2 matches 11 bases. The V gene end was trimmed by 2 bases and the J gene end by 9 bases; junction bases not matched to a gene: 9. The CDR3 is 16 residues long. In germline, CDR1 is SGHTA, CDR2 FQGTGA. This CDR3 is CASSLDVAGGPIEQFF. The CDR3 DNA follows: TGTGCCAGCAGCTTAGACGTAGCGGGGGGGCCTATTGAGCAGTTCTTC.

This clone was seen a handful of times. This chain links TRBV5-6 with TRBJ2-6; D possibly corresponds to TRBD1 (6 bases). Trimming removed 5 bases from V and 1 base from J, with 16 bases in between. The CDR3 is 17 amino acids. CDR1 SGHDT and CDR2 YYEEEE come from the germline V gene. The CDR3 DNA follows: TGTGCCAGCAGGTTCAACCTCCAGGGGTCTGGGGCCAACGTCCTGACTTTC. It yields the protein CASRFNLQGSGANVLTF.

The CDR3 DNA sequence: TGTGCCAGCATCCGCGACGGGGGGAGCAATCAGCCCCAGCATTTT. Translation gives CASIRDGGSNQPQHF. The chain joins TRBV5-8 to TRBJ1-5, with D maybe TRBD1 (5 bases). Germline assignment: CDR1 SGHTS and CDR2 YDEGEE. This CDR3 has 15 residues. Deletions cut 6 bases from V and 1 base from J, with 14 bases between.

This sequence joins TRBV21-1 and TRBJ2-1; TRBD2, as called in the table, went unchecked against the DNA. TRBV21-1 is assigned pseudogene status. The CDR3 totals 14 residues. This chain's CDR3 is CASSRTSSYNEQFF. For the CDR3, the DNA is TGTGCCAGCAGCAGGACTAGCTCCTACAATGAGCAGTTCTTC.

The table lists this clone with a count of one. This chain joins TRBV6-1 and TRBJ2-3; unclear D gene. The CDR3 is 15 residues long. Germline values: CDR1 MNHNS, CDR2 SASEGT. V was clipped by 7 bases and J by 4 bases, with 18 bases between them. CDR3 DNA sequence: TGTGCCAGCACTCAAGATAACGAGCCCGCAGATACGCAGTATTTT. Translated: CASTQDNEPADTQYF.